This entry lists 23 T cell receptor beta chains sequenced from one sample in a study of blood T cell repertoires in COVID-19 (dated by TCRdb to about 2020). Libraries were constructed by the immunoSEQ multiplex PCR assay. Not all clones reach the TCRdb copy of this immuneACCESS table, which keeps in-frame sequences only. Checked studies attribute under half of the gap to unresolved V genes and leave the rest unexplained. The sample table shows 200,000 to 250,000 clones, and 75% to 90% are seen once. The top ten hold about 4% of the sample. The material sequenced was PBMCs or T cells enriched from blood (not recorded which). These receptor sequences come from a woman aged 25 to 45 who had been exposed to COVID-19.

This sequence joins TRBV10-3 and TRBJ1-2, with TRBD1 as a possible D gene (5 bases). V was pared by 4 bases and J by 5 bases, with 14 bases between. The germline V gene has CDR1 ENHRY and CDR2 SYGVKD. CDR3 length: 14 amino acids. The CDR3 here is CAISAVDSLYGYTF. CDR3 DNA: TGTGCCATCAGTGCCGTAGACAGCCTTTATGGCTACACCTTC.

The gene calls are TRBV7-9 and TRBJ2-1; 8 bases fit TRBD1. The length of the CDR3 is 17 residues. CDR1 and CDR2 (germline): SEHNR, FQNEAQ (reference sequence). With 5 bases clipped from V and 5 bases from J, the junction kept 14 bases outside the gene matches. CDR3 nucleotides: TGTGCCAGCAGCCCATTGGGGGGCAGGGGGCCCAACAATGAGCAGTTCTTC. Protein product: CASSPLGGRGPNNEQFF.

The chain is built from TRBV25-1 and TRBJ2-2, with a weak D call TRBD2 (5 bases). V was clipped by 8 bases and J by 4 bases, with 11 bases between them. Germline V gene sequence: CDR1 MGHDK, CDR2 SYGVNS. The CDR3 contains 13 residues. Written as DNA, the CDR3 is TGTGCCAGCGGAGGTGTCGCCACCGGGGAGCTGTTTTTT. It encodes CASGGVATGELFF.

This clone was recorded only once. This chain uses TRBV5-1 with TRBJ2-7; D gene ambiguous. CDR1 SGHRS and CDR2 YFSETQ come from the germline V gene. The CDR3 has 13 residues. Trimming stripped 0 bases from V and 5 bases from J, with 9 bases between. The CDR3 DNA reads as TGCGCCAGCAGCTTGGCTGCCCGGGACGAGCAGTACTTC. Its translation: CASSLAARDEQYF.

The chain combines TRBV28 with TRBJ1-4; D unresolved. V dropped 10 bases and J dropped 8 bases, with 20 bases sitting between them. Germline CDR1 is MDHEN and CDR2 is SYDVKM. The CDR3 loop spans 14 amino acids. The CDR3 DNA follows: TGTGCCACTCGGAGGGCGTCCCTGATGGAAAAACTGTTTTTT. Protein: CATRRASLMEKLFF.

This clone was recorded only once. The CDR3: CASSGDLTLTGELFF. CDR3 in DNA: TGTGCCAGCAGCGGGGACTTAACCCTCACCGGGGAGCTGTTTTTT. This rearrangement joins TRBV5-4 to TRBJ2-2, with a weak D call TRBD2 (6 bases). Trimming took 4 bases from V and 4 from J, leaving 14 bases between them. The CDR3 is 15 residues long. In germline, CDR1 is SGHNT, CDR2 YYREEE (reference sequence).

This sequence joins TRBV7-9 and TRBJ1-3, with D perhaps matching TRBD1 (6 bases). Trimming stripped 2 bases from V and 0 bases from J, with 14 bases between. Germline CDR1 and CDR2: SEHNR and FQNEAQ (reference sequence). The CDR3 loop spans 17 amino acids. CDR3 residues: CASSLYPLRGSGNTIYF. For the CDR3, the DNA is TGTGCCAGCAGCTTATACCCCCTCAGGGGCTCTGGAAACACCATATATTTT.

The chain joins TRBV13 to TRBJ1-1, with D maybe TRBD1 (5 bases). Trimming removed 6 bases from V and 4 bases from J, with 18 bases in between. This CDR3 spans 15 amino acids. CDR1 PRHDT and CDR2 FYEKMQ come from the germline V gene (reference sequence). The CDR3, as DNA: TGTGCCAGCAGTTTCCTAGCGGGGGATAGCACTGAAGCTTTCTTT. Its protein product is CASSFLAGDSTEAFF.

In this sample, this clone turned up a few times. The chain couples TRBV7-2 to TRBJ1-1; weak D call: TRBD1 (5 bases). CDR3 size: 15 residues. Trimming stripped 5 bases from V and 2 bases from J, with 15 bases between. Germline CDR1 reads SGHTA; CDR2 reads FQGNSA. The CDR3 DNA reads as TGTGCCAGCAGCGCCGCCTCCAGGGATAACACTGAAGCTTTCTTT. Encoded protein: CASSAASRDNTEAFF.

This clone was counted between two and nine times. Different DNA sequences within this sample yield the same CDR3. V is TRBV15 and J is TRBJ1-1, with D possibly being TRBD1 (6 bases). CDR3 length: 17 amino acids. The germline gives CDR1 LNHNV, CDR2 YYDKDF (reference sequence). V lost 0 bases, J lost 1 base, and 15 bases lay in between. For the CDR3, the DNA is TGTGCCACCAGCAGAGATTATGGAGGCAGGGGGAACACTGAAGCTTTCTTT. It specifies CATSRDYGGRGNTEAFF.

The V call is TRBV29-1, the J call TRBJ1-2; D ambiguous. The V gene lost 6 bases and the J gene lost 4 bases, with 12 bases spanning the gap. CDR1 is SQVTM and CDR2 is ANQGSEA in the germline V gene. The CDR3 runs to 12 residues. This CDR3 is CSVSTSLYGYTF. For the CDR3, the DNA is TGCAGCGTCTCGACATCCCTCTATGGCTACACCTTC.

The chain has TRBV2 and TRBJ2-1, with 7 bases aligning to TRBD2. V gave up 2 bases and J gave up 2 bases; unmatched junction bases: 6. The CDR3 runs 16 residues. Germline V CDR1 and CDR2: SNHLY, FYNNEI. In DNA form, the CDR3 reads TGTGCCAGCAGTGAACGCGGGAGCCCTACCTACAATGAGCAGTTCTTC. Translated: CASSERGSPTYNEQFF.

There are a few counts of this clone. The genes are TRBV7-9 and TRBJ1-6; 7 nucleotides line up with TRBD1. The germline CDR1 and CDR2 sequences are SEHNR and FQNEAQ (reference sequence). The CDR3 runs 14 residues. The junction had 5 bases not matched to a gene; V was cut back by 1 base and J by 11 bases. This CDR3 is CASSLETGVAPLHF. The CDR3 DNA is TGTGCCAGCAGCTTAGAAACAGGGGTTGCACCCCTCCACTTT.

V is TRBV5-1 and J is TRBJ1-5; D gene ambiguous. The CDR3 is made up of 15 amino acids. Trimming took off 3 bases at V and 0 bases at J, with 10 bases between the two ends. Germline V CDR1 and CDR2: SGHRS, YFSETQ. The CDR3 loop reads CASSWSGDSNQPQHF. In DNA form, the CDR3 reads TGCGCCAGCAGCTGGAGCGGGGATAGCAATCAGCCCCAGCATTTT.

V and J are TRBV24-1 and TRBJ1-2, with D possibly matching TRBD1 (6 bases). Germline-derived CDR1 and CDR2 are KGHDR and SFDVKD. The CDR3 is 12 amino acids. V gave up 6 bases and J gave up 4 bases, with 8 bases separating them. CDR3 residues: CATSLGGYGYTF. The CDR3 DNA reads TGTGCCACCAGTCTAGGGGGCTATGGCTACACCTTC.

By proportion, this clone is medium-sized (0.01 to 0.1%). The J gene is TRBJ2-3, the V gene TRBV2; no reliable D call. Trimming pared 5 bases from V and 4 bases from J, leaving 13 bases between. This CDR3 spans 14 amino acids. The germline gives CDR1 SNHLY, CDR2 FYNNEI. CDR3 sequence: CASSTAAISDTQYF. DNA for the CDR3: TGTGCCAGCAGTACCGCTGCTATTTCAGATACGCAGTATTTT. Looking up the rest from reference TRBV2 and TRBJ2-3 gives the full variable domain: EPEVTQTPSHQVTQMGQEVILRCVPISNHLYFYWYRQILGQKVEFLVSFYNNEISEKSEIFDDQFSVERPDGSNFTLKIRSTKLEDSAMYFCASSTAAISDTQYFGPGTRLTVL.

This rearrangement joins TRBV7-9 to TRBJ2-7, with D perhaps TRBD1 (5 bases). The germline V and J ends were trimmed by 1 base and 2 bases, with 12 bases remaining between them. Germline V gives CDR1 SEHNR, CDR2 FQNEAQ (reference sequence). CDR3 length: 15 amino acids. The CDR3 DNA reads as TGTGCCAGCAGCTTAGTAGGGGAATCGGCCTACGAGCAGTACTTC. It translates to CASSLVGESAYEQYF.

V usage is TRBV21-1 and J usage is TRBJ2-3; the table gives TRBD2 as D, unverified against the DNA. TRBV21-1 is a recognized pseudogene. CDR3 length: 18 residues. The CDR3 protein is CASSKAAKGEGHTDTQYF. In nucleotides, the CDR3 is TGTGCCAGCAGCAAAGCGGCAAAGGGGGAGGGGCACACAGATACGCAGTATTTT.

V gene TRBV10-3 combines with J gene TRBJ1-2; D uncertain. CDR3 size: 13 residues. Germline V gene lookup returns CDR1 ENHRY and CDR2 SYGVKD. Trimming took off 4 bases at V and 5 bases at J, with 11 bases between the two ends. The chain's CDR3 is CAISVQVTYGYTF. CDR3 bases: TGTGCCATCAGTGTTCAGGTTACATATGGCTACACCTTC.

The chain carries TRBV15 and TRBJ1-2, with D maybe TRBD1 (5 bases). Germline V gene data show CDR1 as LNHNV and CDR2 as YYDKDF (reference sequence). The CDR3 loop spans 16 amino acids. V gave up 0 bases and J gave up 2 bases, with 13 bases separating them. The CDR3 sequence: CATSREKMAGNYGYTF. The CDR3, as DNA: TGTGCCACCAGCAGAGAGAAGATGGCAGGGAACTATGGCTACACCTTC.

The chain employs TRBV7-9 and TRBJ1-5; 8 nucleotides line up with TRBD1. The germline CDR1 and CDR2 sequences are SEHNR and FQNEAQ (reference sequence). V was pared by 1 base and J by 5 bases, with 7 bases of the junction left unmatched. The CDR3 has 16 amino acids. The CDR3 spells CASSLGGQGADQPQHF. DNA for the CDR3: TGTGCCAGCAGCTTAGGGGGGCAGGGGGCCGATCAGCCCCAGCATTTT.

The V gene is TRBV13, the J gene TRBJ1-4; 7 bases agree with TRBD1. CDR3 size: 14 residues. Trimming removed 3 bases from V and 7 bases from J; junction bases left unmatched: 5. Germline CDR1 and CDR2: PRHDT and FYEKMQ (reference sequence). The CDR3 DNA reads as TGTGCCAGCAGCTTTTTCAGGGGGTCTGAAAAACTGTTTTTT. Translation gives CASSFFRGSEKLFF.

A single count supports this clone. This sequence joins TRBV19 and TRBJ1-5; a possible D gene is TRBD1 (6 bases). CDR1 and CDR2 from the germline V gene are LNHDA and SQIVND (reference sequence). V lost 4 bases, J lost 5 bases, and 12 bases lay in between. This CDR3 has 14 amino acids. Here the CDR3 DNA reads TGTGCCAGTAGTAACCGGGACACCCATCAGCCCCAGCATTTT. It codes for CASSNRDTHQPQHF. Full variable domain (missing parts from reference TRBV19 and TRBJ1-5): DGGITQSPKYLFRKEGQNVTLSCEQNLNHDAMYWYRQDPGQGLRLIYYSQIVNDFQKGDIAEGYSVSREKKESFPLTVTSAQKNPTAFYLCASSNRDTHQPQHFGDGTRLSIL.